The 5 T cell receptor beta chains in this list originate from one sample, sequenced in a study of shared clonotypes between healthy human individuals. Naive CD8 populations comprised CD45RO-negative cells positively selected for CCR7, excluding terminally differentiated effector memory CD45RA+ cells. The method was immunoSEQ multiplex PCR; TCRdb's version includes in-frame clones alone and lacks a portion of them. The data contain hundreds of thousands of clones, 95% to 96% of them seen just once; the ten biggest clones take up 0.11%. Sequenced material: naive CD8+ T cells sorted from blood. All receptors come from a woman between 25 and 40 years old in good health.

The chain joins TRBV5-5 to TRBJ2-7; possible D gene TRBD2, 6 bases. V was clipped by 0 bases and J by 0 bases, with 10 bases between them. This CDR3 region has 15 residues. In germline, CDR1 is SGHKS, CDR2 YYEKEE (reference sequence). The CDR3, as DNA: TGTGCCAGCAGCTTGGGGCTAGCGAGCTCCTACGAGCAGTACTTC. Protein sequence: CASSLGLASSYEQYF.

The chain has TRBV11-2 and TRBJ2-7; TRBD1 aligns across 7 bases. With 2 bases clipped from V and 4 bases from J, the junction kept 8 bases outside the gene matches. The germline CDR1 and CDR2 sequences are SGHAT and FQNNGV. This CDR3 contains 15 residues. The CDR3 DNA sequence: TGTGCCAGCAGCTTAATGAGGGACAGCTTTTACGAGCAGTACTTC. Residues: CASSLMRDSFYEQYF.

The chain is built from TRBV29-1 and TRBJ2-2; D unclear. Germline V lookup: CDR1 SQVTM, CDR2 ANQGSEA. This CDR3 region has 12 residues. Trimming cost V 5 bases and J 6 bases, with 10 bases left between them. CDR3 nucleotides: TGCAGCGTTAGTTTGTTTTCCGGGGAGCTGTTTTTT. Encoded protein: CSVSLFSGELFF.

This chain links TRBV7-9 with TRBJ2-7; D is unclear. From germline, CDR1 is SEHNR and CDR2 FQNEAQ (reference sequence). Trimming pared 6 bases from V and 7 bases from J, leaving 13 bases between. The CDR3 runs 12 residues. Here the CDR3 DNA reads TGTGCCAGCAGTCCTGGCCTTTGGGAGCAGTACTTC. This gives the protein CASSPGLWEQYF. Full variable domain (outside the CDR3, taken from reference TRBV7-9 and TRBJ2-7): DTGVSQNPRHKITKRGQNVTFRCDPISEHNRLYWYRQTLGQGPEFLTYFQNEAQLEKSRLLSDRFSAERPKGSFSTLEIQRTEQGDSAMYLCASSPGLWEQYFGPGTRLTVT.

V usage is TRBV28 and J usage is TRBJ2-6; D remains unclear. From germline, CDR1 is MDHEN and CDR2 SYDVKM. The CDR3 sequence is 14 residues long. Trimming pared 6 bases from V and 4 bases from J, leaving 10 bases between. The CDR3 protein is CASRMEVGANVLTF. In DNA, the CDR3 is TGTGCCAGCAGGATGGAAGTAGGGGCCAACGTCCTGACTTTC. Full variable domain (outside the CDR3, taken from reference TRBV28 and TRBJ2-6): DVKVTQSSRYLVKRTGEKVFLECVQDMDHENMFWYRQDPGLGLRLIYFSYDVKMKEKGDIPEGYSVSREKKERFSLILESASTNQTSMYLCASRMEVGANVLTFGAGSRLTVL.